The clone carrying this T cell receptor beta chain was found many times. What it binds is unknown. These data belong to a study of T-cell reconstitution after alpha-beta-depleted transplantation in children. Study results and limitations: One year post-transplant, T-cell counts and diversity were largely derived from T cells produced anew. Expanded clones from the graft, numbering several hundred, reportedly supplied alpha-beta T cells about two months after transplant. The study traced high day-60 TCRbeta diversity in some patients to surviving recipient T cells and thymic progenitors.

Unique molecular identifiers were used in preparing the TCRbeta library. Each CDR3 protein is one row after TCRdb ran MiXCR on the PCR reads. This sample has 90,000 to 100,000 distinct CDR3 sequences; about a quarter occur once, and the top ten carry about 20%. The receptor comes from a boy aged 2 to 10 with acute lymphoblastic leukemia, due to receive a stem cell transplant. The sequencing used PBMCs, collected before TCRalphabeta/CD19-depleted stem cell transplant.

CDR3 in DNA: TGCGCCAGCAGTAACACCGGGGAGCTGTTTTTT. It encodes CASSNTGELFF. The J gene is TRBJ2-2, the V gene TRBV5-1; D not certain. Trimming took 5 bases from V and 2 from J, leaving 1 base between them. Germline CDR1 and CDR2: SGHRS and YFSETQ. CDR3 length: 11 residues.